The source of this T cell receptor beta chain is a study of T cells after posttransplantation cyclophosphamide. Sequencing was performed with immunoSEQ multiplex PCR; in TCRdb, only in-frame clones are kept and a portion is missing. The sample holds about 16,000 clones; about nine tenths are singletons and the top ten take roughly 3.8%. The length of the CDR3 is 15 residues. V shed 5 bases and J shed 2 bases, with 16 bases lying between them. Germline V lookup: CDR1 LNHDA, CDR2 SQIVND (reference sequence). Notes on this clone: Its antigen is currently unknown.

Control samples came 1 year after myeloablative marrow transplants with methotrexate plus calcineurin inhibitor. Study-level points and caveats: Recipient CMV seropositivity and CMV reactivation strongly tracked TRB clonality. Donor-recipient repertoire similarity was low at 1-2 months, rising over year one. Blood and skin or GI T cell repertoires showed limited TRB overlap.

The sequences come from PBMCs, collected after an allogeneic stem cell transplant with a calcineurin inhibitor and methotrexate. The origin of this receptor is a male patient aged 45-59 years who received an allogeneic stem cell transplant from an unrelated donor, was CMV-positive, and had chronic GVHD only. Some T cells may be transferred from the graft donor. The V call is TRBV19, the J call TRBJ2-7; the D gene is possibly TRBD2 (6 bases). The CDR3 coding sequence is TGTGCCAGTAGTTACGACGGGAGTTCCCCCTACGAGCAGTACTTC. Translating it yields CASSYDGSSPYEQYF.